One and the same sample provided the 28 T cell receptor beta chains below, sequenced in a study of neoadjuvant nivolumab and ipilimumab in lung cancer. The repertoire was sequenced with immunoSEQ multiplex PCR; TCRdb's copy has only in-frame clones and lacks some. Altogether approximately 9,600 clones are present, 60% to 80% being singletons, with the ten largest covering more than 2.5%. The sequenced sample was tumor tissue, obtained after neoadjuvant nivolumab, alone or with ipilimumab, at or shortly before surgery. The receptors come from an adult with non-small cell lung cancer.

V usage is TRBV7-9 and J usage is TRBJ2-7; 8 bases line up with TRBD2. Losses at the gene ends were 3 bases for V and 0 bases for J; bases not matched to a gene: 4. The CDR3 consists of 15 residues. Germline CDR1 and CDR2: SEHNR and FQNEAQ (reference sequence). DNA for the CDR3: TGTGCCAGCAGCTTTCCGGCGGGGGGCTCCTACGAGCAGTACTTC. Translation gives CASSFPAGGSYEQYF.

J is TRBJ2-3 and V is TRBV6-1; 12 bases agree with TRBD2. The CDR3 loop spans 14 amino acids. Trimming took 7 bases from V and 5 from J; bases not matched to a gene: 4. Per the germline V gene, CDR1 is MNHNS and CDR2 is SASEGT. CDR3 DNA sequence: TGTGCCAGCAAGACTAGCGGGAGTGGAGATACGCAGTATTTT. Translated, it gives CASKTSGSGDTQYF.

The chain combines TRBV5-1 with TRBJ2-1; 11 bases map to TRBD2. Losses at the gene ends were 4 bases for V and 15 bases for J; bases not matched to a gene: 15. The CDR3 runs to 15 residues. Per the germline V gene, CDR1 is SGHRS and CDR2 is YFSETQ. The CDR3 reads CASSEGLAAFDKTFF. The DNA for the CDR3 is TGCGCCAGCAGCGAGGGACTAGCGGCCTTCGACAAGACGTTCTTC. The entire variable domain, with the rest obtained from reference TRBV5-1 and TRBJ2-1, is as follows: KAGVTQTPRYLIKTRGQQVTLSCSPISGHRSVSWYQQTPGQGLQFLFEYFSETQRNKGNFPGRFSGRQFSNSRSEMNVSTLELGDSALYLCASSEGLAAFDKTFFGPGTRLTVL.

J is TRBJ2-7 and V is TRBV7-9; 9 bases are a match to TRBD1. J gave up 6 bases and V 1 base, and 1 base lay outside the gene matches. CDR1 is SEHNR and CDR2 is FQNEAQ in the germline V gene (reference sequence). The CDR3 runs 13 residues. The CDR3, as DNA: TGTGCCAGCAGCTTAGTGGGACAGGGCGAGCAGTACTTC. Its protein product is CASSLVGQGEQYF.

The chain employs TRBV7-2 and TRBJ2-2, with D possibly being TRBD2 (5 bases). This CDR3 contains 15 residues. Per germline, CDR1 SGHTA and CDR2 FQGNSA. V was clipped by 5 bases and J by 4 bases, with 14 bases between them. The CDR3 loop reads CASSRTGLSTGELFF. As DNA, the CDR3 is TGTGCCAGCAGCCGGACCGGACTGTCCACCGGGGAGCTGTTTTTT.

This sequence joins TRBV4-2 and TRBJ2-5; 9 nucleotides align to TRBD2. The CDR3 totals 15 residues. After removal of 0 bases from V and 5 bases from J, the junction contained 4 bases not matched to a gene. The germline gives CDR1 LGHNA, CDR2 YNFKEQ. CDR3 region: CASSQEGGRGETQYF. DNA for the CDR3: TGTGCCAGCAGCCAAGAAGGCGGGAGGGGCGAGACCCAGTACTTC.

The CDR3 sequence is CASGLGRDIRPGELFF. In DNA, the CDR3 is TGTGCTAGTGGTTTGGGGAGGGACATACGCCCCGGGGAGCTGTTTTTT. The V and J genes are TRBV12-5 and TRBJ2-2, with D tentatively TRBD1 or TRBD2 (6 bases each). The germline V gene encodes CDR1 LGHNT and CDR2 FRNRAP. The CDR3 extends over 16 amino acids. Trimming cost V 1 base and J 6 bases, with 15 bases left between them.

J is TRBJ2-7 and V is TRBV19, with TRBD1 matching 9 bases. This CDR3 region has 16 residues. Germline-derived CDR1 and CDR2 are LNHDA and SQIVND (reference sequence). Trimming at V came to 6 bases and at J to 4 bases, leaving 13 bases not matched to a gene. The CDR3 nucleotides read TGTGCCAGTAGCCGAAGATTCGGGACAGGGAGTTACGAGCAGTACTTC. Its translation is CASSRRFGTGSYEQYF.

The V gene is TRBV9, the J gene TRBJ1-5, with D unclear. Germline lookup yields CDR1 SGDLS and CDR2 YYNGEE. Trimming stripped 0 bases from V and 5 bases from J, with 9 bases between. This CDR3 has 14 residues. The chain's CDR3 is CASSVDAEYQPQHF. As DNA, the CDR3 is TGTGCCAGCAGCGTAGACGCGGAATATCAGCCCCAGCATTTT.

This clone came up once. The J gene is TRBJ2-5, the V gene TRBV5-1; D unresolved. CDR3 size: 14 residues. Trimming cost V 4 bases and J 1 base, with 11 bases left between them. In germline, CDR1 is SGHRS, CDR2 YFSETQ. CDR3 sequence: CASSPELVQETQYF. Written as DNA, the CDR3 is TGCGCCAGCAGCCCCGAACTGGTCCAAGAGACCCAGTACTTC.

V usage is TRBV6-5 and J usage is TRBJ2-7; TRBD1 is a possible D gene (5 bases). The CDR3 is 14 amino acids. Germline-derived CDR1 and CDR2 are MNHEY and SVGAGI. Trimming removed 2 bases at V and 1 base at J, with 9 bases between. The CDR3 reads CASSYGQGSYEQYF. In DNA, the CDR3 is TGTGCCAGCAGTTACGGGCAGGGTTCCTACGAGCAGTACTTC.

The chain employs TRBV25-1 and TRBJ2-7; 8 bases are a match to TRBD2. Trimming removed 5 bases from V and 3 bases from J; junction bases left unmatched: 12. This CDR3 comprises 16 residues. Germline-derived CDR1 and CDR2 are MGHDK and SYGVNS. Here the CDR3 DNA reads TGTGCCAGCAGTCTTCTAGGAGGCGGGAGGTTCTACGAGCAGTACTTC. It is translated as CASSLLGGGRFYEQYF.

The CDR3: CASSDGTGDNHEQYF. The CDR3 coding sequence is TGTGCCAGCAGTGATGGGACAGGGGATAATCACGAGCAGTACTTC. The chain uses TRBV25-1 and TRBJ2-7, with TRBD1 identical over 10 bases. The CDR3 length is 15 residues. Looked up from germline, CDR1 is MGHDK and CDR2 is SYGVNS. V was pared by 3 bases and J by 5 bases, with 7 bases of the junction left unmatched.

The CDR3 DNA reads TGTGCCAGCAGGGGTACAGGGACGGGGATGGAGACCCAGTACTTC. Translated, it gives CASRGTGTGMETQYF. V and J are TRBV6-6 and TRBJ2-5, with a tentative D call TRBD1 (6 bases). Germline CDR1 reads MNHNY; CDR2 reads SVGAGI (reference sequence). V was clipped by 6 bases and J by 5 bases, with 19 bases between them. The CDR3 runs 15 residues.

This clone was counted a single time. CDR3 DNA: TGTGCCGCTGCAACGCGGGGAGGGCGAGAAGAGACCCAGTACTTC. Translated, it gives CAAATRGGREETQYF. The rearrangement links TRBV19 to TRBJ2-5; 7 nucleotides line up with TRBD2. Germline loops: CDR1 LNHDA, CDR2 SQIVND (reference sequence). This CDR3 region has 15 residues. The V and J ends lost 11 bases and 3 bases, in that order; junction bases with no gene match: 15.

The chain joins TRBV28 to TRBJ2-7; TRBD1 agrees at 11 bases. Germline V CDR1 and CDR2: MDHEN, SYDVKM. The CDR3 is made up of 15 amino acids. Trimming at V came to 6 bases and at J to 2 bases, leaving 6 bases not matched to a gene. The CDR3 nucleotides read TGTGCCAGCAGGCAAGGGACAGGGGGAACCTACGAGCAGTACTTC. As protein: CASRQGTGGTYEQYF.

This chain joins TRBV5-1 and TRBJ2-7; 15 nucleotides agree with TRBD2. From germline, CDR1 is SGHRS and CDR2 YFSETQ. This CDR3 spans 16 amino acids. The ends lost 4 bases at V and 1 base at J; junction bases unmatched: 3. The CDR3 spells CASSTGTSGGSYEQYF. The CDR3 DNA follows: TGCGCCAGCAGCACCGGGACTAGCGGGGGGTCCTACGAGCAGTACTTC.

This chain connects TRBV7-2 to TRBJ2-7, with TRBD2 identical over 7 bases. The CDR3 contains 12 residues. The junction had 0 bases not matched to a gene; V was cut back by 0 bases and J by 7 bases. Germline V gene lookup returns CDR1 SGHTA and CDR2 FQGNSA. The CDR3 bases are TGTGCCAGCAGCTTAGCACTAGCGGAGCAGTACTTC. It codes for CASSLALAEQYF.

V is TRBV18 and J is TRBJ1-1, with no clear D. Trimming stripped 3 bases from V and 1 base from J, with 9 bases between. CDR1 is KGHSH and CDR2 is LQKENI in the germline V gene. The CDR3 spans 14 residues. The CDR3, as DNA: TGTGCCAGCTCACCCCCTTCCAAGAACACTGAAGCTTTCTTT. This sequence encodes CASSPPSKNTEAFF. The whole variable domain, filled in from reference TRBV18 and TRBJ1-1, reads NAGVMQNPRHLVRRRGQEARLRCSPMKGHSHVYWYRQLPEEGLKFMVYLQKENIIDESGMPKERFSAEFPKEGPSILRIQQVVRGDSAAYFCASSPPSKNTEAFFGQGTRLTVV.

A few counts support this clone. The gene calls are TRBV4-3 and TRBJ1-4; TRBD1 agrees at 8 bases. The CDR3 is 16 amino acids. V lost 1 base, J lost 5 bases, and 6 bases stayed unmatched. Germline CDR1 reads LGHNA; CDR2 reads YSLEER. CDR3 nucleotide sequence: TGCGCCAGCAGCCAAGTGGTCGGGACAGGAAATGAAAAACTGTTTTTT. Translating it yields CASSQVVGTGNEKLFF.

This clone was found a few times. The rearrangement uses TRBV7-2 and TRBJ2-2; TRBD2 agrees at 8 bases. The ends lost 4 bases at V and 6 bases at J; junction bases unmatched: 4. The germline CDR1 and CDR2 sequences are SGHTA and FQGNSA. The CDR3 has 14 residues. This CDR3 reads CASSSGLGAGELFF. The CDR3, as DNA: TGTGCCAGCAGCTCGGGACTAGGGGCCGGGGAGCTGTTTTTT.

The chain employs TRBV18 and TRBJ1-2; TRBD1 might be the D (5 bases). This CDR3 region has 17 residues. V lost 4 bases to trimming and J lost 1 base, with 19 bases between them. Germline V gives CDR1 KGHSH, CDR2 LQKENI. CDR3 sequence reads: CASSLTVGQGDNYGYTF. As DNA, the CDR3 is TGTGCCAGCTCACTCACAGTGGGGCAAGGAGATAACTATGGCTACACCTTC.

CDR3 sequence: CASSSTYAGTIGYGYTF. The CDR3, as DNA: TGTGCCAGCAGCTCTACTTACGCCGGGACGATCGGGTATGGCTACACCTTC. The gene calls are TRBV7-8 and TRBJ1-2, with TRBD1 as a possible D gene (5 bases). V gave up 4 bases and J gave up 5 bases, with 23 bases separating them. Germline assignment: CDR1 SGHVS and CDR2 FQNEAQ. This CDR3 is built from 17 residues.

The chain uses TRBV4-1 and TRBJ2-2, with D maybe TRBD1 (5 bases). From germline, CDR1 is MGHRA and CDR2 YSYEKL. Trimming stripped 3 bases from V and 2 bases from J, with 16 bases between. The CDR3 spans 17 residues. The CDR3 nucleotides read TGCGCCAGCAGCCATTTGACAGCCCATCTAAACACCGGGGAGCTGTTTTTT. As protein: CASSHLTAHLNTGELFF.

This clone was seen once. This chain links TRBV7-2 with TRBJ2-5; no definite D call. Trimming removed 3 bases from V and 2 bases from J, with 10 bases in between. In germline, CDR1 is SGHTA, CDR2 FQGNSA. The CDR3 is made up of 14 amino acids. CDR3 nucleotides: TGTGCCAGCAGCTTTCAGAAGGCTCAAGAGACCCAGTACTTC. It encodes CASSFQKAQETQYF.

The chain uses TRBV29-1 and TRBJ1-2, with a possible D match to TRBD1 (5 bases). Germline V gene data show CDR1 as SQVTM and CDR2 as ANQGSEA. The CDR3 spans 14 residues. V lost 1 base and J 0 bases, leaving 9 bases between the germline ends. CDR3 region: CSVEGGYPNYGYTF. The CDR3, as DNA: TGCAGCGTTGAAGGGGGGTACCCTAACTATGGCTACACCTTC.

The chain couples TRBV9 to TRBJ2-5, with D unresolved. This CDR3 region has 11 residues. The V end was cut by 4 bases, the J end by 0 bases, with 1 base between. CDR1 SGDLS and CDR2 YYNGEE come from the germline V gene. The CDR3 reads CASSNQETQYF. The CDR3 nucleotides are TGTGCCAGCAGCAACCAAGAGACCCAGTACTTC.

This chain joins TRBV6-5 and TRBJ2-1, with 8 bases that match TRBD1. Looked up from germline, CDR1 is MNHEY and CDR2 is SVGAGI. This CDR3 region has 12 residues. After removal of 4 bases from V and 9 bases from J, the junction contained 2 bases not matched to a gene. Here the CDR3 DNA reads TGTGCCAGCAGTTCAACAGGGGGTGAGCAGTTCTTC. Amino acid sequence: CASSSTGGEQFF.